Below, 20 T cell receptor beta chains from the same sample are listed, as sequenced in a study of CD8+ T cells in alopecia areata. In each case, RNA was isolated and then reverse transcribed into cDNA as the sequencing template. This table comes from immunoSEQ multiplex PCR, and its TCRdb copy is limited to in-frame clones, with some not included. The sample shows over 250,000 clones, 50% to 75% of them seen only once. The treatment denotes: oral pan-JAK inhibitor, 5-10 mg twice daily. This specimen consisted of CD4+ T cells sorted from blood, obtained around week 54, from a patient treated with tofacitinib. The receptors come from a human donor with alopecia areata.

The chain recombines TRBV27 with TRBJ2-7; 7 bases match TRBD1. This CDR3 contains 11 residues. V shed 4 bases and J 6 bases; nucleotides not matched to a gene: 0. CDR1 and CDR2 (germline): MNHEY, SMNVEV (reference sequence). The CDR3 DNA reads as TGTGCCAGCAGTTCAGGGGGCGAGCAGTACTTC. It specifies CASSSGGEQYF.

This clone has a handful of counts. J is TRBJ1-4 and V is TRBV29-1, with unresolved D. This CDR3 has 12 residues. Trimming left V 6 bases short and J 4 bases short, with 9 bases between. The germline V gene encodes CDR1 SQVTM and CDR2 ANQGSEA. CDR3 sequence reads: CSVSSHNEKLFF. As DNA, the CDR3 is TGCAGCGTCAGTAGCCATAATGAAAAACTGTTTTTT.

The chain uses TRBV4-1 and TRBJ2-4, with D maybe TRBD2 (6 bases). This CDR3 has 17 amino acids. V was pared by 0 bases and J by 0 bases, with 12 bases between. Germline V gene lookup returns CDR1 MGHRA and CDR2 YSYEKL. The CDR3 nucleotides read TGCGCCAGCAGCCAAGATGGAGGGGCGCTAGCCAAAAACATTCAGTACTTC. Protein product: CASSQDGGALAKNIQYF.

The rearrangement uses TRBV30 and TRBJ2-3; the D gene is possibly TRBD2 (6 bases). The CDR3 contains 13 residues. The germline V gene encodes CDR1 GTSNPN and CDR2 SVGIG (reference sequence). CDR3 protein: CALTPSTAGGQYF. Written as DNA, the CDR3 is TGTGCGCTTACACCCTCAACAGCGGGTGGGCAGTATTTT.

V and J are TRBV7-8 and TRBJ1-2; 8 positions match TRBD1. The V and J ends lost 0 bases and 6 bases, in that order; junction bases with no gene match: 6. The CDR3 sequence is 15 residues long. CDR1 and CDR2 (germline): SGHVS, FQNEAQ. The CDR3 sequence: CASSLALSGGNGYTF. CDR3 coding DNA: TGTGCCAGCAGCTTAGCCTTATCAGGGGGCAATGGCTACACCTTC.

The rearrangement uses TRBV27 and TRBJ1-2; D gene unclear. The CDR3 has 14 residues. The V end lost 1 base, the J end lost 5 bases, and 11 bases lay between the germline ends. The germline CDR1 and CDR2 sequences are MNHEY and SMNVEV (reference sequence). The CDR3 region is CASSLYPEPYGYTF. As DNA, the CDR3 is TGTGCCAGCAGTTTATATCCGGAACCTTATGGCTACACCTTC.

This clone was observed a few times. The rearrangement joins TRBV7-2 to TRBJ2-6, with 11 bases fitting TRBD1. Germline values: CDR1 SGHTA, CDR2 FQGNSA. Germline trimming cut 3 bases from V and 2 bases from J; bases unmatched to any gene: 6. The CDR3 has 18 residues. Written as DNA, the CDR3 is TGTGCCAGCAGCTTCCTATGGGGACAGGGGGCTGGGGCCAACGTCCTGACTTTC. Protein: CASSFLWGQGAGANVLTF. The entire variable domain, with the rest obtained from reference TRBV7-2 and TRBJ2-6, is as follows: GAGVSQSPSNKVTEKGKDVELRCDPISGHTALYWYRQSLGQGLEFLIYFQGNSAPDKSGLPSDRFSAERTGGSVSTLTIQRTQQEDSAVYLCASSFLWGQGAGANVLTFGAGSRLTVL.

J is TRBJ1-2 and V is TRBV6-6; D uncertain. V lost 7 bases and J 4 bases, leaving 10 bases between the germline ends. There are 12 residues in the CDR3. Per germline, CDR1 MNHNY and CDR2 SVGAGI (reference sequence). CDR3 nucleotides: TGTGCCAGCAAGATTAACATCTATGGCTACACCTTC. Its translation is CASKINIYGYTF.

Concerning this clone itself: The same CDR3 arises from other DNA sequences in this sample as well. The chain has TRBV29-1 and TRBJ2-3; tentative D call: TRBD2 (5 bases). V gave up 6 bases and J gave up 3 bases, with 7 bases separating them. CDR1 is SQVTM and CDR2 is ANQGSEA in the germline V gene. This CDR3 is 11 amino acids long. CDR3 sequence reads: CSVGSTDTQYF. The CDR3 DNA follows: TGCAGCGTAGGGAGTACAGATACGCAGTATTTT.

The V gene is TRBV4-1, the J gene TRBJ2-5; no clear D gene. Trimming removed 1 base from V and 5 bases from J, with 17 bases in between. The CDR3 runs 16 residues. The germline V gene encodes CDR1 MGHRA and CDR2 YSYEKL. This CDR3 reads CASSQVIGSYPETQYF. The CDR3 DNA sequence: TGCGCCAGCAGCCAAGTCATCGGGTCGTATCCGGAGACCCAGTACTTC.

The V and J genes are TRBV4-3 and TRBJ2-6, with D hard to call. Germline CDR1 and CDR2: LGHNA and YSLEER. This CDR3 region has 16 residues. The ends were cut back, 1 base at V and 1 base at J, with 8 bases in the middle. This chain's CDR3 is CASSQVSRSGANVLTF. CDR3 sequence (DNA): TGCGCCAGCAGCCAAGTGTCTAGATCTGGGGCCAACGTCCTGACTTTC.

V and J are TRBV11-2 and TRBJ1-2; maybe TRBD1 (5 bases). V gave up 1 base and J gave up 7 bases, with 10 bases separating them. This CDR3 contains 13 residues. Germline CDR1 reads SGHAT; CDR2 reads FQNNGV. The CDR3 nucleotides are TGTGCCAGCAGCTTAGCCCGGGACCGTGGCTACACCTTC. Translating it yields CASSLARDRGYTF. Looking up the rest from reference TRBV11-2 and TRBJ1-2 gives the full variable domain: EAGVAQSPRYKIIEKRQSVAFWCNPISGHATLYWYQQILGQGPKLLIQFQNNGVVDDSQLPKDRFSAERLKGVDSTLKIQPAKLEDSAVYLCASSLARDRGYTFGSGTRLTVV.

V is TRBV7-7 and J is TRBJ1-6; D uncertain. The germline CDR1 and CDR2 sequences are SSHAT and FNYEAQ (reference sequence). The CDR3 spans 12 residues. The CDR3 coding sequence is TGTGCTAGCGGACCCGAGGTTGGACCCCTCCACTTT. It yields the protein CASGPEVGPLHF.

The V gene is TRBV10-3, the J gene TRBJ2-3, with a possible D match to TRBD2 (5 bases). Germline V gene data show CDR1 as ENHRY and CDR2 as SYGVKD. The CDR3 loop spans 11 amino acids. CDR3 sequence (DNA): TGTGGGACGGGGTCCACAGATACGCAGTATTTT. This sequence encodes CGTGSTDTQYF.

The rearrangement links TRBV19 to TRBJ1-6, with 7 bases identical to TRBD1. Germline CDR1 reads LNHDA; CDR2 reads SQIVND (reference sequence). After removal of 10 bases from V and 5 bases from J, the junction contained 11 bases not matched to a gene. CDR3 size: 15 residues. This chain's CDR3 is CATTPGGQNNSPLHF. DNA of the CDR3: TGTGCCACTACCCCTGGGGGACAGAATAATTCACCCCTCCACTTT.

The V gene is TRBV18, the J gene TRBJ2-7; 12 bases map to TRBD2. The germline CDR1 and CDR2 sequences are KGHSH and LQKENI. The junction had 6 bases not matched to a gene; V was cut back by 6 bases and J by 0 bases. CDR3 length equals 16 residues. CDR3 nucleotides: TGTGCCAGCTCGCCGGCTAGCGGGGGGGCCTCCTACGAGCAGTACTTC. Amino acid sequence: CASSPASGGASYEQYF.

The sample holds a few counts of this clone. The V gene is TRBV23-1, the J gene TRBJ2-2; the D is unclear. TRBV23-1 is an ORF, with its function uncertain. The germline V and J ends were trimmed by 8 bases and 3 bases, with 16 bases remaining between them. CDR3 length: 15 residues. The CDR3 bases are TGCGCCAGCTTCTGCGACGGGCGGTACACCGGGGAGCTGTTTTTT. It specifies CASFCDGRYTGELFF.

The chain has TRBV10-3 and TRBJ1-6; D ambiguous. V lost 4 bases to trimming and J lost 5 bases, with 9 bases between them. The germline V gene has CDR1 ENHRY and CDR2 SYGVKD. The CDR3 consists of 14 residues. The CDR3 coding sequence is TGTGCCATCAGTGTGCGGAGCGATAATTCACCCCTCCACTTT. Encoded protein: CAISVRSDNSPLHF.

The rearrangement links TRBV4-1 to TRBJ2-7; 7 nucleotides line up with TRBD2. This CDR3 region has 16 residues. With V trimmed by 0 bases and J by 3 bases, 8 bases remained unmatched. The germline CDR1 and CDR2 sequences are MGHRA and YSYEKL. CDR3 DNA sequence: TGCGCCAGCAGCCAAGATAGGATAGCGGGTGGCTACGAGCAGTACTTC. Protein sequence: CASSQDRIAGGYEQYF.

There are a few counts of this clone. The V call is TRBV7-8, the J call TRBJ1-1; TRBD1 might be the D (5 bases). CDR3 length: 14 residues. The V gene's germline CDR1 is SGHVS and CDR2 FQNEAQ. The V gene lost 1 base and the J gene lost 2 bases, with 8 bases spanning the gap. The CDR3 reads CASSLGQINTEAFF. The CDR3 DNA reads as TGTGCCAGCAGCTTAGGACAGATTAACACTGAAGCTTTCTTT.